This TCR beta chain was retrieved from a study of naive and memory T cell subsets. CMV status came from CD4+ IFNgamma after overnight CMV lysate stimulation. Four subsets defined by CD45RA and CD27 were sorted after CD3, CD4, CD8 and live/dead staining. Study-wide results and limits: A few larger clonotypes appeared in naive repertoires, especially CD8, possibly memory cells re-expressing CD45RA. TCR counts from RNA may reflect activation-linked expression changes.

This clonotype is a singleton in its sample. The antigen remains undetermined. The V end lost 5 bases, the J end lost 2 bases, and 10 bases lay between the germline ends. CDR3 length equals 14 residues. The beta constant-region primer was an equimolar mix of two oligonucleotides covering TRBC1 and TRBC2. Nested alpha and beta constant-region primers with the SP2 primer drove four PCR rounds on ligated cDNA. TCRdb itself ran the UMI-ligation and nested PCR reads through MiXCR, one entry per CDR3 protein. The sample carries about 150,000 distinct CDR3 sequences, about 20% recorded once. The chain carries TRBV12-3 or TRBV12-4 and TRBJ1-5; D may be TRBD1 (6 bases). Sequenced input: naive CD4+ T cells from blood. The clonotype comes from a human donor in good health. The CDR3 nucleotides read TGTGCCAGCAGTACCCACAGGGGCAATCAGCCCCAGCATTTT. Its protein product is CASSTHRGNQPQHF.